One sample yielded the 9 T cell receptor beta chains listed below, sequenced in a study of T-cell memory formation after mild COVID-19. TCRdb processed the 5' RACE reads anew with MiXCR; each CDR3 protein has one entry. The data show fewer than 350,000 distinct CDR3 sequences, less than 20% seen once. The sample consisted of PBMCs or a T cell subset sorted from them (not recorded which). The source is a man aged 18 to 29 who had mild COVID-19 (a few samples of this study predate the infection). Cell type and time point are not known.

There are a few counts of this clonotype. One junction end disagrees with the germline gene, perhaps due to a read error. The chain links TRBV7-7 to TRBJ2-5; D could derive from TRBD1 or TRBD2 (6 bases each). The CDR3 totals 16 residues. In germline, CDR1 is SSHAT, CDR2 FNYEAQ (reference sequence). The CDR3: CASSLGGSAFQETQYF. The CDR3 coding sequence is TGTGCTAGCAGCTTAGGGGGGTCGGCTTTTCAAGAGACCCAGTACTTC.

This clonotype has at least ten counts. This chain connects TRBV5-1 to TRBJ2-3; D gene unclear. V was cut by 7 bases and J by 2 bases, with 11 bases left in between. Germline-derived CDR1 and CDR2 are SGHRS and YFSETQ. The CDR3 length is 13 residues. The CDR3 DNA sequence: TGCGCCAGCGAAGACTCCTCCACAGATACGCAGTATTTT. This translates into CASEDSSTDTQYF.

This clonotype has a count of ten or more. The chain joins TRBV6-2 or TRBV6-3 to TRBJ1-5; maybe TRBD1 (5 bases). The V gene's germline CDR1 is MNHEY and CDR2 SVGEGT. The CDR3 contains 13 residues. V shed 5 bases and J shed 7 bases, with 12 bases lying between them. CDR3 nucleotides: TGTGCCAGCAGTCAGTCCAGGGACCAGCCCCAGCATTTT. This gives the protein CASSQSRDQPQHF.

This clonotype was detected once. The CDR3 spells CASSVEGGTGDYNEQFF. The CDR3 coding sequence is TGTGCCAGCAGCGTAGAGGGTGGAACGGGGGACTACAATGAGCAGTTCTTC. V gene TRBV9 combines with J gene TRBJ2-1; possible D gene TRBD2, 6 bases. The CDR3 contains 17 residues. Germline-derived CDR1 and CDR2 are SGDLS and YYNGEE. V gave up 0 bases and J gave up 3 bases, with 16 bases separating them.

This clonotype was counted between two and nine times. The chain employs TRBV12-3 or TRBV12-4 and TRBJ2-7; D unresolved. The CDR3 totals 10 residues. Trimming took 8 bases from V and 3 from J, leaving 5 bases between them. CDR3 amino acids: CASGFYEQYF. The CDR3 DNA reads as TGTGCCAGCGGCTTCTACGAGCAGTACTTC.

This clonotype was found many times. The chain couples TRBV4-3 to TRBJ2-7, with D maybe TRBD2 (5 bases). V dropped 0 bases and J dropped 5 bases, with 14 bases sitting between them. This CDR3 region has 15 residues. CDR1 and CDR2 from the germline V gene are LGHNA and YSLEER. CDR3 bases: TGCGCCAGCAGCCAAGACCCGTCCCGGCGGGACGAGCAGTACTTC. Protein: CASSQDPSRRDEQYF.

Ten or more counts support this clonotype. The chain carries TRBV19 and TRBJ2-4, with D hard to call. This CDR3 spans 17 amino acids. V lost 6 bases and J lost 0, with 18 bases in between. Germline V gene sequence: CDR1 LNHDA, CDR2 SQIVND (reference sequence). The CDR3 loop reads CASSLFRQELAKNIQYF. CDR3 in DNA: TGTGCCAGTAGCCTCTTCCGGCAGGAGCTAGCCAAAAACATTCAGTACTTC.

This clonotype was seen at least ten times. The gene calls are TRBV7-9 and TRBJ1-5, with 8 bases that match TRBD1. The germline V gene has CDR1 SEHNR and CDR2 FQNEAQ (reference sequence). The CDR3 has 15 amino acids. J gave up 3 bases and V 4 bases, and 5 bases lay outside the gene matches. The CDR3 is CASSSGQEFNQPQHF. CDR3 nucleotide sequence: TGTGCCAGCAGCTCGGGACAGGAGTTCAATCAGCCCCAGCATTTT.

Here the CDR3 DNA reads TGTGCCAGCGAGACCTTACTCGGGGGGCAAGAGACCCAGTACTTC. This gives the protein CASETLLGGQETQYF. This chain joins TRBV6-5 and TRBJ2-5; 7 bases agree with TRBD2. Trimming took 8 bases from V and 2 from J; bases not matched to a gene: 11. Germline CDR1 is MNHEY and CDR2 is SVGAGI. CDR3 size: 15 residues.